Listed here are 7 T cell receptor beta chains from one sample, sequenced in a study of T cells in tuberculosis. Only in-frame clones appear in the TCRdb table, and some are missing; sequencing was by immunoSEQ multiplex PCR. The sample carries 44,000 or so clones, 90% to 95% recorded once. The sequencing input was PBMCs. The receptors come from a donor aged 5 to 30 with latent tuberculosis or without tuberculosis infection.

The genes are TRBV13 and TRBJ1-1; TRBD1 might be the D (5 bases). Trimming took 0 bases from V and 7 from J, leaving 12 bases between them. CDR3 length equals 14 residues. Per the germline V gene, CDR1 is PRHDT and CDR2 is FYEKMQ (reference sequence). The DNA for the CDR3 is TGTGCCAGCAGCTTAGGCTTAGGAGGGGTTGAAGCTTTCTTT. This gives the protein CASSLGLGGVEAFF.

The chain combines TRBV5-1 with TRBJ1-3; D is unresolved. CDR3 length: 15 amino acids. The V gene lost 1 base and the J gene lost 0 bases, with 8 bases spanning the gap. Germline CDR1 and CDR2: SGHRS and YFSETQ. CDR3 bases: TGCGCCAGCAGCTTGTCCGGGATCTCTGGAAACACCATATATTTT. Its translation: CASSLSGISGNTIYF.

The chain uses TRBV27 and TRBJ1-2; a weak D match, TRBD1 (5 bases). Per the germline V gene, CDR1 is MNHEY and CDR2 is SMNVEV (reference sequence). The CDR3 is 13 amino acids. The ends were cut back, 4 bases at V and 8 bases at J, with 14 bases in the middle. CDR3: CASSYGGLDGYTF. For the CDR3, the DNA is TGTGCCAGCAGTTATGGGGGACTGGACGGCTACACCTTC.

The CDR3 DNA reads as TGTGCCAGTAGAGCGGGTCGGGGGCCCCAGCATTTT. Translated: CASRAGRGPQHF. This sequence joins TRBV19 and TRBJ1-5; no definite D call. V lost 6 bases and J lost 9, with 12 bases in between. CDR3 length equals 12 residues. Germline V gene data show CDR1 as LNHDA and CDR2 as SQIVND (reference sequence).

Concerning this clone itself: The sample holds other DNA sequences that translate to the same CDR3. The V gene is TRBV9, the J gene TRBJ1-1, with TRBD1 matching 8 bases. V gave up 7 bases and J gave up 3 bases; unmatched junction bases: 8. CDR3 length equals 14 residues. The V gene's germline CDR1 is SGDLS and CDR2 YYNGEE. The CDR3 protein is CASSRQGADTEAFF. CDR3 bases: TGTGCCAGCTCCCGTCAGGGGGCCGACACTGAAGCTTTCTTT.

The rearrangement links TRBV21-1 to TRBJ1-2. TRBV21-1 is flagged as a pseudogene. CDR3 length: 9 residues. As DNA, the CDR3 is TGTGCCAGCAGCAAAGGCGTCACCTTC. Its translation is CASSKGVTF.

CDR3 sequence: CASSMGTGVGNQPQHF. CDR3 sequence (DNA): TGTGCCAGTAGTATGGGGACAGGGGTTGGCAATCAGCCCCAGCATTTT. The chain is built from TRBV19 and TRBJ1-5; 10 nucleotides line up with TRBD1. The V and J ends lost 3 bases and 2 bases, in that order; junction bases with no gene match: 4. Germline CDR1 reads LNHDA; CDR2 reads SQIVND (reference sequence). This CDR3 comprises 16 residues.